Presented here are 2 T cell receptor beta chains from one specimen sequenced in a study of T cells in Graves' hyperthyroidism and ophthalmopathy. It was RNA transcripts that yielded the amplified TCR beta CDR3 regions. The HTBI primer set served for first-round RT-PCR of the TCR CDR3. TCRdb passed the multiplex PCR reads through MiXCR, listing each CDR3 protein once. Altogether a few hundred thousand distinct CDR3 sequences are present, roughly 15% being singletons, with the ten largest covering 30%. The sequenced material came from blood. The source is a woman aged 50 to 65 with Graves' hyperthyroidism that later progressed to Graves' ophthalmopathy.

This clonotype was seen only a few times. CDR3 protein: CASSSDGYYGYTF. DNA for the CDR3: TGTGCCAGCAGCTCGGACGGATACTATGGCTACACCTTC. The genes are TRBV7-9 and TRBJ1-2; D remains unclear. The CDR3 is 13 residues long. CDR1 and CDR2 from the germline V gene are SEHNR and FQNEAQ (reference sequence). Trimming pared 4 bases from V and 3 bases from J, leaving 9 bases between.

This clonotype was counted many times. The chain recombines TRBV20-1 with TRBJ2-3; the D gene is possibly TRBD1 (6 bases). V was shortened by 6 bases and J by 6 bases, with 22 bases between the two germline ends. CDR1 is DFQATT and CDR2 is SNEGSKA in the germline V gene (reference sequence). The CDR3 sequence is 15 residues long. DNA of the CDR3: TGCAGTGCCTACCCCCCGAGAGAGGGGGTGGATACGCAGTATTTT. Translating gives CSAYPPREGVDTQYF.